Described below is a single TCR beta chain sequence and its context. V gave up 4 bases and J gave up 7 bases, with 18 bases separating them. This CDR3 spans 15 amino acids. The germline CDR1 and CDR2 sequences are SGHNT and YYREEE (reference sequence). This sample was taken from a study of early T cells in non-severe SARS-CoV-2 infection. Attachment of unique molecular identifiers was made to individual cDNA molecules. TCRdb analysed the 5' RACE reads with MiXCR anew, one entry per CDR3 protein. The data contain about 110,000 distinct CDR3 sequences, about an eighth of them singletons. This chain uses TRBV5-4 with TRBJ2-1; either TRBD1 or TRBD2 may fit D (6 bases each). Material for sequencing was whole blood. This TCR came from an adult who was a healthcare worker with PCR-confirmed SARS-CoV-2 infection or an uninfected control (not recorded which). This chain's CDR3 is CASSQGLGAFNEQFF. The DNA for the CDR3 is TGTGCCAGCAGCCAGGGACTGGGGGCCTTTAATGAGCAGTTCTTC.